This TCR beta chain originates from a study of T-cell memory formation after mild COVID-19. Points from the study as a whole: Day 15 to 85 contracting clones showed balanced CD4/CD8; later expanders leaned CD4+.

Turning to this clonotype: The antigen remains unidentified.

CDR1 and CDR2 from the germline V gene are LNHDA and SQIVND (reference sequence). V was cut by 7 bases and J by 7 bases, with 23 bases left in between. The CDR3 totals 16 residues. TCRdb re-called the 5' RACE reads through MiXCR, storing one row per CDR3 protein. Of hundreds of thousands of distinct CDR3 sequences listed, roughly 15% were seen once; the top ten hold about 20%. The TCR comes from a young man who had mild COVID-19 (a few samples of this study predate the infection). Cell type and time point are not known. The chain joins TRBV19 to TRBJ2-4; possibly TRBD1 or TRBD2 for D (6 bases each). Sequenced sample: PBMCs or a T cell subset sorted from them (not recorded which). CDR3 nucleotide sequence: TGTGCCAGTACCTCAAGGGTACAGGGAGGCTTGAACATTCAGTACTTC. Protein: CASTSRVQGGLNIQYF. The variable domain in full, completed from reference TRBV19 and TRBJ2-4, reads DGGITQSPKYLFRKEGQNVTLSCEQNLNHDAMYWYRQDPGQGLRLIYYSQIVNDFQKGDIAEGYSVSREKKESFPLTVTSAQKNPTAFYLCASTSRVQGGLNIQYFGAGTRLSVL.